Below, 17 T cell receptor beta chains from the same sample are listed, as sequenced in a study of T cells in Graves' hyperthyroidism and ophthalmopathy. The TCR beta CDR3 regions underwent amplification using RNA transcripts as the source. In the first-round RT-PCR of the TCR CDR3, the HTBI primer set was used. TCRdb itself ran the multiplex PCR reads through MiXCR, one entry per CDR3 protein. The sample contains around 800,000 distinct CDR3 sequences, roughly 40% of which appear only once. Material for sequencing was blood. The receptors were sampled from a young man with Graves' hyperthyroidism.

V usage is TRBV9 and J usage is TRBJ1-4; D is ambiguous. The CDR3 is made up of 18 amino acids. Germline V gives CDR1 SGDLS, CDR2 YYNGEE. V was clipped by 0 bases and J by 5 bases, with 20 bases between them. The CDR3 DNA is TGTGCCAGCAGCGTAGCCCCGGAGCGATCCGAATTAAATGAAAAACTGTTTTTT. Its translation is CASSVAPERSELNEKLFF.

This clonotype was counted only a few times. The gene calls are TRBV10-1 and TRBJ1-1, with D possibly matching TRBD1 (5 bases). The germline V gene has CDR1 WNHNN and CDR2 SYGVQD (reference sequence). This CDR3 comprises 14 residues. Deletions cut 3 bases from V and 5 bases from J, with 13 bases between. Here the CDR3 DNA reads TGCGCCAGCAGTGAATCCGGGGCCTTAACTGAAGCTTTCTTT. This encodes CASSESGALTEAFF.

On this clonotype: Germline and junction disagree at one end, which may indicate a read error. The chain has TRBV15 and TRBJ2-5; D ambiguous. This CDR3 contains 8 residues. Germline assignment: CDR1 LNHNV and CDR2 YYDKDF (reference sequence). CDR3 protein: CATSRDPF. The CDR3 nucleotides are TGTGCCACCAGCAGAGACCCGTTC.

V usage is TRBV7-6 and J usage is TRBJ2-2, with TRBD2 matching 13 bases. The CDR3 length is 18 residues. The trim removed 4 bases at V and 8 bases at J, leaving 13 bases unmatched. The V gene's germline CDR1 is SGHVS and CDR2 FNYEAQ. DNA for the CDR3: TGTGCCAGCAGCTCCGGACTAGCGGGGGCCTCCTTTACGGGGGAGCTGTTTTTT. Translation gives CASSSGLAGASFTGELFF.

This clonotype was counted a few times. The chain couples TRBV5-6 to TRBJ1-2; D is perhaps TRBD1 (6 bases). Per germline, CDR1 SGHDT and CDR2 YYEEEE. The CDR3 has 14 residues. V lost 2 bases and J lost 8, with 16 bases in between. The CDR3 nucleotides read TGTGCCAGCAGCTTCCGAACAGGGTCGGTCGGCTACACCTTC. Its protein is CASSFRTGSVGYTF.

The chain uses TRBV5-5 and TRBJ2-2, with TRBD2 identical over 7 bases. The V and J ends lost 4 bases and 2 bases, in that order; junction bases with no gene match: 11. Germline-derived CDR1 and CDR2 are SGHKS and YYEKEE (reference sequence). The CDR3 length is 17 residues. This CDR3 reads CASSPPGLVDNTGELFF. CDR3 bases: TGTGCCAGCAGCCCTCCTGGACTAGTGGACAACACCGGGGAGCTGTTTTTT. Supplemented by reference TRBV5-5 and TRBJ2-2, the full variable domain reads DAGVTQSPTHLIKTRGQQVTLRCSPISGHKSVSWYQQVLGQGPQFIFQYYEKEERGRGNFPDRFSARQFPNYSSELNVNALLLGDSALYLCASSPPGLVDNTGELFFGEGSRLTVL.

In the case of this clonotype: A clone one base away is much larger, so this may be a read error. The chain couples TRBV19 to TRBJ1-2, with 8 bases matching TRBD1. Looked up from germline, CDR1 is LNHDA and CDR2 is SQIVND (reference sequence). CDR3 length: 13 residues. CDR3 amino acids: CTSRDRINYGYTF. CDR3 coding DNA: TGTACCAGTAGGGACAGGATTAACTATGGCTACACCTTC.

In the case of this clonotype: The junction departs from the called germline gene at one end, perhaps through a read error. This chain connects TRBV9 to TRBJ1-1, with D uncertain. The CDR3 has 16 residues. From germline, CDR1 is SGDLS and CDR2 YYNGEE. For the CDR3, the DNA is TGCGCCAGCAGCCCCGGGCGCGGGCCTGGATACACTGAAGCTTTCTTT. Translated: CASSPGRGPGYTEAFF.

This clonotype occurred many times. The chain employs TRBV2 and TRBJ1-1; D unclear. The germline CDR1 and CDR2 sequences are SNHLY and FYNNEI. This CDR3 has 13 amino acids. V gave up 6 bases and J gave up 1 base, with 9 bases separating them. The CDR3 loop reads CASSPPENTEAFF. CDR3 bases: TGTGCCAGCAGCCCCCCGGAGAACACTGAAGCTTTCTTT.

The chain couples TRBV7-7 to TRBJ1-1; the D gene is possibly TRBD1 (5 bases). V was cut by 5 bases and J by 1 base, with 14 bases left in between. The CDR3 runs to 15 residues. The germline gives CDR1 SSHAT, CDR2 FNYEAQ (reference sequence). CDR3 bases: TGTGCCAGCAGCCCCGGACACGGAAGGAACACTGAAGCTTTCTTT. Protein: CASSPGHGRNTEAFF.

This sequence joins TRBV7-9 and TRBJ1-5; TRBD1 agrees at 9 bases. V lost 6 bases, J lost 7 bases, and 7 bases stayed unmatched. Germline V gene data show CDR1 as SEHNR and CDR2 as FQNEAQ (reference sequence). This CDR3 region has 14 residues. DNA for the CDR3: TGTGCCAGCAGTGGGGGACAGGGAGGCCAGCCCCAGCATTTT. This encodes CASSGGQGGQPQHF.

A single count supports this clonotype. V usage is TRBV5-6 and J usage is TRBJ1-5; D call uncertain. Germline V CDR1 and CDR2: SGHDT, YYEEEE. Trimming stripped 0 bases from V and 0 bases from J, with 10 bases between. The CDR3 has 16 amino acids. The chain's CDR3 is CASSLAGDPSNQPQHF. The CDR3 nucleotides are TGTGCCAGCAGCTTGGCGGGAGACCCTAGCAATCAGCCCCAGCATTTT.

This clonotype has a handful of counts. The V gene is TRBV11-2, the J gene TRBJ2-5; TRBD1 agrees at 7 bases. This CDR3 contains 14 residues. J was trimmed by 2 bases and V by 6 bases; bases with no gene match: 6. Germline V gene sequence: CDR1 SGHAT, CDR2 FQNNGV. This CDR3 is CASRVKGQQETQYF. The CDR3 nucleotides read TGTGCCAGCAGAGTAAAGGGACAGCAAGAGACCCAGTACTTC.

In regard to this clonotype: This may come from a read error, since a much larger clone is one base off. This chain joins TRBV7-2 and TRBJ2-7, with 8 bases fitting TRBD1. This CDR3 comprises 15 residues. Germline V lookup: CDR1 SGHTA, CDR2 FQGNSA. The V gene end was trimmed by 3 bases and the J gene end by 3 bases; junction bases not matched to a gene: 7. The CDR3 protein is CASSFSGQAIYEQYF. The CDR3 DNA sequence: TGTGCCAGCAGCTTTTCGGGACAGGCAATCTACGAGCAGTACTTC. The variable domain in full, with the rest retrieved from reference TRBV7-2 and TRBJ2-7, is GAGVSQSPSNKVTEKGKDVELRCDPISGHTALYWYRQSLGQGLEFLIYFQGNSAPDKSGLPSDRFSAERTGGSVSTLTIQRTQQEDSAVYLCASSFSGQAIYEQYFGPGTRLTVT.

The chain combines TRBV9 with TRBJ2-5; D remains unclear. The CDR3 length is 14 residues. V lost 2 bases to trimming and J lost 5 bases, with 13 bases between them. The germline V gene encodes CDR1 SGDLS and CDR2 YYNGEE. For the CDR3, the DNA is TGTGCCAGCAGCGTTAGCCCAAGGTCGGAGACCCAGTACTTC. As protein: CASSVSPRSETQYF.

This clonotype was seen ten or more times. The rearrangement joins TRBV2 to TRBJ2-7, with D perhaps given as TRBD1 or TRBD2 (5 bases each). Germline lookup yields CDR1 SNHLY and CDR2 FYNNEI. CDR3 length equals 9 residues. The ends were cut back, 7 bases at V and 12 bases at J, with 10 bases in the middle. CDR3 coding DNA: TGTGCCAGCAAGAACGGGGCGTACTTC. Translating gives CASKNGAYF.

CDR3 DNA: TGTGCCAGCAGTTACTTAATCGGGACAGGGTACACCTACGAGCAGTACTTC. This encodes CASSYLIGTGYTYEQYF. The chain combines TRBV6-1 with TRBJ2-7; 9 bases fit TRBD1. CDR3 length: 17 residues. The V segment lost 5 bases and the J segment 2 bases; nucleotides outside the gene matches: 13. Germline CDR1 is MNHNS and CDR2 is SASEGT.